This TCR beta chain was identified during a study of shared clonotypes between healthy human individuals (dated by TCRdb to the early 2020s). For the wider study: The cohort included three men and a couple of women between 18 and 49 years of age. To increase sequencing depth and limit assay-specific biases, different laboratories used diverse techniques to prepare libraries and sequence TCR repertoires. For each donor, CD4 naive and CD4 memory were each run on three plates, CD8 naive on two plates, and CD8 memory on one plate. To estimate repertoire size and how much clonotypes are shared between individuals, the study performed deep sequencing of blood TCR repertoires from a handful of healthy adults. Per donor, leukapheresis produced somewhere between about 0.85 and 10 billion PBMCs. Findings and caveats that apply to the study as a whole: Sampling was restricted to blood, and TCR repertoires in tissue are likely to differ from TCR repertoires in blood. Even with the large sequencing depth, rarefaction of the sorted-subset datasets indicated that sequencing was incomplete. The genetic and exposure-history diversity represented was limited by the small number of donors. Larger estimated clonotype richness was generally found for naive subsets than for memory subsets. Compared with non-shared clonotypes, clonotypes shared by all four sorted-subset donors had higher generation probabilities. Based on pairwise subsampling, the degree of clonotype sharing among donors was expected to be affected by sequencing depth. When a few donors were compared, the shared fraction of clonotypes was about 5.5% for naive CD4, over 3% for naive CD8, 2.3% for memory CD4, and about 0.36% for memory CD8.

CD8 naive samples were CD45RO-negative cells positively selected for CCR7, giving a CD45RA+CCR7+ population that excluded TemRA cells. The donors were healthy, HIV-negative adults who had no recently reported acute infections or vaccinations. Every donor was a Caucasian adult living in Nashville, Tennessee, USA. Blood was obtained by leukapheresis, after which PBMCs were separated by Ficoll-Histopaque density gradient centrifugation and cryopreserved in liquid nitrogen vapor phase. Purity and quantity of every magnetically sorted T cell population were checked by analytical flow cytometry. Genomic DNA was isolated from each sorted fraction and quantified by UV absorbance on a Nanodrop 2000c. Using the deep immunoSEQ assay, TCR CDR3 regions were amplified from genomic DNA by multiplex PCR. Genomic DNA extracted from each cell subset was distributed evenly over all wells of several immunoSEQ 96-well plates, and each plate served as one replicate. For sorted subsets, each replicate PCR was loaded with 200 ng genomic DNA, equivalent to about 30,000 T cell genomes. The purified libraries were quantified using a Qubit 3.0 fluorometer, sized with a Bioanalyzer 2100, and then quantified again using the KAPA Library Quantification kit. Every immunoSEQ 96-well plate was sequenced on a dedicated single-read 150-cycle Illumina NextSeq 550 flow cell. For the original study's pipeline: The immunoSEQ output contained only junctional sequences without quality scores, so filtering could not match that applied to full-length reads. To assign V/J genes and CDR3, sequences were annotated using PyIR, a Python wrapper for IgBLAST v1.9, with IMGT germline references. Reads with weak V/J assignments (E-value above 1e-6), missing CDR3, stop codons, out-of-frame junctions, or ambiguous translated residues were removed. V3J clonotypes were defined by identical inferred V gene, J gene, and CDR3 amino acid sequence. To compute the percentage overlap between repertoires, the number of shared unique clonotypes was divided by the size of the smaller repertoire. Repertoire richness was assessed with RTK rarefaction, the Chao1 estimator, and Recon v2.1 estimates of unobserved clonotypes. OLGA was used to compute generation probabilities for all TCRbeta clonotypes that the gDNA method yielded from a handful of donors. TCRdb's version of the immuneACCESS table is confined to in-frame rearrangements and falls short of the full clone set. An unresolved V gene accounts for under half of the shortfall where checked; the remainder is of unknown origin. V and J calls and clone size are those listed in that table; D and trimming were worked out from the DNA. The sample has more than 2 million clones on record, 85% to 95% of them singletons. Approximately 1.7% of the sample comes from the top ten.

As for this clone: It lacks a known antigen. No base quality information exists; no much larger clone differs at one position. Distinct nucleotide sequences in the sample also encode this CDR3.

The receptor comes from a man between 18 and 29 years old in good health. Some clones in this sample may be carry-over from other donors' samples. Sequenced input: naive CD8+ T cells from PBMCs. What this sample's cell subset or site label stands for: CD45RA+CCR7+.

The CDR3 region reads CASSQSGNEQFF. The nucleotide sequence is TGCGCCAGCAGCCAATCCGGCAATGAGCAGTTCTTC. Recombination linked TRBV4-3 to TRBJ2-1; no D gene is confidently identified. Counted from cysteine to phenylalanine, this CDR3 has 12 amino acids. The kept DNA is CDR3 alone, 36 bases in frame from the first base. Trimming takes 2 bases from V and 6 bases from J, and the germline ends sit 5 bases apart. CDR1 and CDR2, per the germline V gene, are LGHNA and YSLEER.